These 7 T cell receptor beta chains came from one sample sequenced in a study of blood T cell repertoires in COVID-19. Generated by immunoSEQ multiplex PCR, the TCRdb table keeps only in-frame clones and is missing some. Of roughly 200,000 clones in the sample, more than 85% were seen once. Sequencing was carried out using peripheral blood. These receptors were obtained from a man aged 55 to 70 with acute or convalescent COVID-19.

The CDR3: CAHAAGTGESYEQYF. CDR3 nucleotide sequence: TGTGCCCACGCAGCCGGGACAGGGGAGTCCTACGAGCAGTACTTC. This chain links TRBV28 with TRBJ2-7; TRBD1 matches at 10 bases. The CDR3 is 15 residues long. Germline V gene data show CDR1 as MDHEN and CDR2 as SYDVKM. V was clipped by 11 bases and J by 1 base; unmatched bases: 11.

This clone was counted a few times. J is TRBJ1-6 and V is TRBV10-3; 9 bases align to TRBD1. This CDR3 is 14 amino acids long. Germline lookup yields CDR1 ENHRY and CDR2 SYGVKD. The V and J ends lost 6 bases and 6 bases, in that order; junction bases with no gene match: 3. CDR3 sequence (DNA): TGTGCCATCAGCCGGGACAGGGTTAATTCACCCCTCCACTTT. Amino acids: CAISRDRVNSPLHF.

The V and J genes are TRBV6-2 or TRBV6-3 and TRBJ1-5, with TRBD1 matching 10 bases. Per the germline V gene, CDR1 is MNHEY and CDR2 is SVGEGT. The CDR3 contains 16 residues. V dropped 4 bases and J dropped 2; count of bases not matched to a gene: 5. The CDR3 here is CASSFDRGLGNQPQHF. CDR3 bases: TGTGCCAGCAGTTTTGACAGGGGGCTTGGCAATCAGCCCCAGCATTTT.

This sequence joins TRBV6-5 and TRBJ1-2; 12 bases fit TRBD1. Germline CDR1 is MNHEY and CDR2 is SVGAGI. With 6 bases clipped from V and 7 bases from J, the junction kept 6 bases outside the gene matches. The CDR3 has 14 residues. Written as DNA, the CDR3 is TGTGCCAGCAGAAGGGGACAGGGGGCGCGTGGCTACACCTTC. Translation gives CASRRGQGARGYTF.

J is TRBJ2-7 and V is TRBV18; the match to TRBD1 covers 10 bases. Losses at the gene ends were 3 bases for V and 7 bases for J; bases not matched to a gene: 9. Germline V gives CDR1 KGHSH, CDR2 LQKENI. The CDR3 loop spans 15 amino acids. The CDR3 sequence: CASSPRQGATGEQYF. The CDR3 DNA reads as TGTGCCAGCTCACCGAGACAGGGGGCCACGGGAGAGCAGTACTTC.

This clone was observed once. The chain carries TRBV2 and TRBJ2-3; TRBD2 matches 11 bases. V shed 3 bases and J 11 bases; nucleotides not matched to a gene: 4. CDR1 and CDR2 from the germline V gene are SNHLY and FYNNEI. The CDR3 spans 13 residues. CDR3 region: CASSETGLAGQYF. The CDR3 nucleotides are TGTGCCAGCAGTGAGACCGGACTAGCGGGGCAGTATTTT.

J is TRBJ2-3 and V is TRBV6-2 or TRBV6-3; perhaps TRBD1 as D (5 bases). The V and J ends lost 6 bases and 1 base respectively, with 14 bases between them. Germline CDR1 reads MNHEY; CDR2 reads SVGEGT. The CDR3 is 15 residues long. CDR3 residues: CASSPTGSRTDTQYF. CDR3 sequence (DNA): TGTGCCAGCAGCCCTACAGGTTCCCGCACAGATACGCAGTATTTT.